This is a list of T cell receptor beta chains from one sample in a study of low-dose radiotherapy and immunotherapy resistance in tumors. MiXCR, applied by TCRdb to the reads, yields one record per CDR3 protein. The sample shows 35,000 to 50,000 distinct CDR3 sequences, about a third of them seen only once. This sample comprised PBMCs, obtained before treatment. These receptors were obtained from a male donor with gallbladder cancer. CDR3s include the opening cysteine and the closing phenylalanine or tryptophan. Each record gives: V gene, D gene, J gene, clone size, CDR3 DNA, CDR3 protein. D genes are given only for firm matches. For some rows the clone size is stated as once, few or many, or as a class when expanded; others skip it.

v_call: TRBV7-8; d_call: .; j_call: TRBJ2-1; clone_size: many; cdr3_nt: TGTGCCAGCAGCCCGCCGGGGGCGACTTACAATGAGCAGTTCTTC; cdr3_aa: CASSPPGATYNEQFF
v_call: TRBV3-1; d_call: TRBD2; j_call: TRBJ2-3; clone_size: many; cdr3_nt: TGTGCCAGCAGCGAAGCGGGATTAGCGGGGGTCAGCACAGATACGCAGTATTTT; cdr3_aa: CASSEAGLAGVSTDTQYF
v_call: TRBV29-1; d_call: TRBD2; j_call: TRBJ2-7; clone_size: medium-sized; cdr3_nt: TGCAGCGTGGAAGGGACTAGCGAGACCTACGAGCAGTACTTC; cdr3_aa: CSVEGTSETYEQYF
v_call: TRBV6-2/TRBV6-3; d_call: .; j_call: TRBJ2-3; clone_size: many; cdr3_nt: TGTGCCAGCACGAGCGCAGGGGTAGATACGCAGTATTTT; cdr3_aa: CASTSAGVDTQYF
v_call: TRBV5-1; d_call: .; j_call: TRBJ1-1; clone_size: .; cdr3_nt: TGCGCCAACAGCTCAGAACAGGGCAGGACTGAAGCTTTCTTT; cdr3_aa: CANSSEQGRTEAFF
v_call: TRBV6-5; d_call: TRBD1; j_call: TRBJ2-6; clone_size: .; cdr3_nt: TGTGCCAACCCAAATCTCAGGGGGCTTCGATTTGGGGCCAACGTCCTGACTTTC; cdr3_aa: CANPNLRGLRFGANVLTF
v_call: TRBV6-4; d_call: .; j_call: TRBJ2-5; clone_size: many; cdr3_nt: TGTGCCAAAACCTCGCGGAAAGCCCAAGAGACCCAGTACTTC; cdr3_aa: CAKTSRKAQETQYF
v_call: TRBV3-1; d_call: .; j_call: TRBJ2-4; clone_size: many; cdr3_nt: TGTGCCAGCAGCCAACGACAGGAGGACAAAAACATTCAGTACTTC; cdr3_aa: CASSQRQEDKNIQYF
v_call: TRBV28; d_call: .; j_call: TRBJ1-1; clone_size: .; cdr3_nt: TGTGCCAGCAGTTTAGTGGAGGGGACCTCATTGAACACTGAAGCTTTCTTT; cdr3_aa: CASSLVEGTSLNTEAFF
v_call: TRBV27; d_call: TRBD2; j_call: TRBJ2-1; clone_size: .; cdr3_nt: TGTGCCAGCAGTTTTACTAGCGGGGGGGTCAATGAGCAGTTCTTC; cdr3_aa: CASSFTSGGVNEQFF
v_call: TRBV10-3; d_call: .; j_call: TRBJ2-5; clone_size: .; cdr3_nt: TGTGCCACCACCCAGGGGGGGGAGACCCAGTACTTC; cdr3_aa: CATTQGGETQYF
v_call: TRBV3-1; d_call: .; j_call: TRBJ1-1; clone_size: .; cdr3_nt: TGTGCCAGCAGCCAAACGGGACACCCGAACACTGAAGCTTTCTTT; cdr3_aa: CASSQTGHPNTEAFF
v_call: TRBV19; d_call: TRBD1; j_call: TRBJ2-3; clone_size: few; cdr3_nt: TGTGCCAGTAGAGACAGGGGGCGCCAAGATACGCAGTATTTT; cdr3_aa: CASRDRGRQDTQYF
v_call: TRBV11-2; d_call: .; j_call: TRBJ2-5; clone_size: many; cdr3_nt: TGTGCCCAGAGGGGGGAGACCCAGTACTTC; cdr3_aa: CAQRGETQYF
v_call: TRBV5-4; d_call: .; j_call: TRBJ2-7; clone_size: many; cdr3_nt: TGTGCCAGCAGCCCATTCGACGGATACGAGCAGTACTTC; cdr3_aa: CASSPFDGYEQYF
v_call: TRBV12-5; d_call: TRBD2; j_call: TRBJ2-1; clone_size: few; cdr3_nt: TGTGCTAGTGGTCCTTCTGGCGGGGGGGATGATCGGTTCTTC; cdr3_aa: CASGPSGGGDDRFF
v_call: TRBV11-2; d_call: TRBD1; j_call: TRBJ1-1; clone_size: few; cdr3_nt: TGTGCCAGCAGCTGGGCGGGACAGACGAACACTGAAGCTTTCTTT; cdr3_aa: CASSWAGQTNTEAFF
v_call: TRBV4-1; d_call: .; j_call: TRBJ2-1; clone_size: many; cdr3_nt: TGCGCCAGCAGGACGGGGAGCTCCTACAATGAGCAGTTCTTC; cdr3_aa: CASRTGSSYNEQFF
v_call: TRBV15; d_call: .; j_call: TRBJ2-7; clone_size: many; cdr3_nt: TGTGCCACCAGCAGAGATCCGGGTTCCTACGAGCAGTACTTC; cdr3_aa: CATSRDPGSYEQYF
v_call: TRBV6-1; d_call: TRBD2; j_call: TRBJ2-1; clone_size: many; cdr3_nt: TGTGCCTCAGGACCGTCACGCGGGGGTCCCTCCTACAATGAGCAGTTCTTC; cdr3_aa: CASGPSRGGPSYNEQFF
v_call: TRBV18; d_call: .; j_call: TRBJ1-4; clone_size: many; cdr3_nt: TGTGCCAGCTCCCGGGGGGGAGCAGGTGAAAAACTGTTTTTT; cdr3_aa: CASSRGGAGEKLFF
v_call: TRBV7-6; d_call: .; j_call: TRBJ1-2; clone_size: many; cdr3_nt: TGTGCCAGCATTACTGGCGCGGGAAACTATGGCTACACCTTC; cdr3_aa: CASITGAGNYGYTF
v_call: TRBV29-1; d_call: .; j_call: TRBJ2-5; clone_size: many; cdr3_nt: TGCAGCTCGGTTCCTCCCGGGGAGACCCAGTACTTC; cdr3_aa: CSSVPPGETQYF
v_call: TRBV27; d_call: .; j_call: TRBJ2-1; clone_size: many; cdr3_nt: TGTGCCAGCAGTTTTGAGGGGTGGGGAAACAATGAGCAGTTCTTC; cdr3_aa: CASSFEGWGNNEQFF
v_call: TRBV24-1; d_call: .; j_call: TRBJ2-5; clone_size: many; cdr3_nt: TGTGCCACCAGTGATTCGGAGTACCAAGAGACCCAGTACTTC; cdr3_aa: CATSDSEYQETQYF
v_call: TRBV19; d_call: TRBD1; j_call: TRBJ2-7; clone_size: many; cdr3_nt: TGTGCCAGTAGTGCGAGACAGGGCCTAGCCTCCTACGAGCAGTACTTC; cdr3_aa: CASSARQGLASYEQYF
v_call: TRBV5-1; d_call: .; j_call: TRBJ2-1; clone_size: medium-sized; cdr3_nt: TGCGCCAGCAGCTTAAGTGCGGAGTCCTACAATGAGCAGTTCTTC; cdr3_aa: CASSLSAESYNEQFF
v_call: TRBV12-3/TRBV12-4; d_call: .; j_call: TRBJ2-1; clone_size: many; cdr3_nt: TGTGCCAGCAGTTTAACGTCCGGGAGAGGCGAGCAGTTCTTC; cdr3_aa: CASSLTSGRGEQFF
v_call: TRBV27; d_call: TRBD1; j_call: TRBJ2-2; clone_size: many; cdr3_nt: TGTGCCAGCAGTGGAGACAGGGCGAACACCGGGGAGCTGTTTTTT; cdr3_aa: CASSGDRANTGELFF
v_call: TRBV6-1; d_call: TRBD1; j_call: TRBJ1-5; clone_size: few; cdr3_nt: TGTGCCAGCACCCTGGGAACAGGGGTATGGCAGCCCCAGCATTTT; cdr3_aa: CASTLGTGVWQPQHF
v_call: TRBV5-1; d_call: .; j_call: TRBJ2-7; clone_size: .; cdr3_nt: TGCGCCAGCAGACCCCCTGGGGGGGCGGGCCACGAGCAGTACTTC; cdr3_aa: CASRPPGGAGHEQYF
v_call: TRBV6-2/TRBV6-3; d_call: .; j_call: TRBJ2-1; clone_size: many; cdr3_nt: TGTGCCAGCAGCGATCTTGGACTCAATGAGCAGTTCTTC; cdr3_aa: CASSDLGLNEQFF
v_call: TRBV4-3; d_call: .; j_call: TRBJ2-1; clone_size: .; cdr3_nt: TGCGCCAGCAGCCAAGGGGGTGGAAAGCAGTTCTTC; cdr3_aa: CASSQGGGKQFF
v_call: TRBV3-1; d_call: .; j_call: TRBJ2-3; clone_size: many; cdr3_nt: TGTGCCAGCAGCCCCGATCGGGGATCCTGGGAAGATACGCAGTATTTT; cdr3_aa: CASSPDRGSWEDTQYF
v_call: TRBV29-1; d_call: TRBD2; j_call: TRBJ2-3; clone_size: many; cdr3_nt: TGCAGCGTTGGGGCTAGCGGGGGGCGCACAGATACGCAGTATTTT; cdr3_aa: CSVGASGGRTDTQYF
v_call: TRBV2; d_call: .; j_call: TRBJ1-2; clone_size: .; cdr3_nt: TGTGCCAGCGGGGTCAGCTATGGCTACACCTTC; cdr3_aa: CASGVSYGYTF
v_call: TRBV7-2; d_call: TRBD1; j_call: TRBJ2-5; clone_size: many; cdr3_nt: TGTGCCAGCAGCTCGGGACAGGGACGGAGAGAGACCCAGTACTTC; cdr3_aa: CASSSGQGRRETQYF
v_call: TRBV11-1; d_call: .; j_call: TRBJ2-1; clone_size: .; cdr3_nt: TGTGCCAGCAGCTTAGCGCGTTACAATGAGCAGTTCTTC; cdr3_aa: CASSLARYNEQFF
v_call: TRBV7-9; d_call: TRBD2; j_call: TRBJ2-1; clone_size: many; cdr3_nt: TGTGCCAGCAGCTTAGCTAGCGGGGGCCAGTACAATGAGCAGTTCTTC; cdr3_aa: CASSLASGGQYNEQFF
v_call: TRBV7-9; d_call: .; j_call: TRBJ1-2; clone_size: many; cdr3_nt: TGTGCCAGCAGAACAAACAGGGTTGGCTACACCTTC; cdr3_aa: CASRTNRVGYTF
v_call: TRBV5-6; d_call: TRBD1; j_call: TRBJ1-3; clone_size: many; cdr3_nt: TGTGCCAGCACCTGGAGGGTGGGACAGGATTACGGAAACACCATATATTTT; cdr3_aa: CASTWRVGQDYGNTIYF
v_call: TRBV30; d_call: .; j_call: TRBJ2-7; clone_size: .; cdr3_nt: TGTGCCTGGAGTGTCCCTCCTTTCTACGAGCAGTACTTC; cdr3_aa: CAWSVPPFYEQYF
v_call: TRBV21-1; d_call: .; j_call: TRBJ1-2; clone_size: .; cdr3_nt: TGTGCCAGCAACCGAAACAGCGGTCTTAACTATGGCTACACCTTC; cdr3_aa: CASNRNSGLNYGYTF